The 27 T cell receptor beta chains listed next were all sequenced from one sample in a study of blood T cell repertoires in COVID-19. Profiling relied on immunoSEQ multiplex PCR, and the TCRdb table lists in-frame clones only, not all of them. The sample holds about 250,000 clones, just under 85% seen once. Input material: peripheral blood. The receptors here all came from an older man with acute or convalescent COVID-19.

This clone was counted once. This chain uses TRBV30 with TRBJ1-5, with D unresolved. The V end was cut by 1 base, the J end by 7 bases, with 14 bases between. The CDR3 is 14 residues long. Germline loops: CDR1 GTSNPN, CDR2 SVGIG (reference sequence). The CDR3 DNA reads as TGTGCCTGGAGTGCGACCCTATCGGAGCAGCCCCAGCATTTT. Translating gives CAWSATLSEQPQHF.

The rearrangement links TRBV12-3 or TRBV12-4 to TRBJ2-3; 7 nucleotides match TRBD2. After removal of 5 bases from V and 8 bases from J, the junction contained 7 bases not matched to a gene. This CDR3 contains 13 residues. CDR3 amino acids: CASSVTSVGTQYF. CDR3 DNA: TGTGCCAGCAGTGTCACTAGCGTGGGTACGCAGTATTTT.

This chain joins TRBV6-1 and TRBJ2-7; 7 bases agree with TRBD2. Germline-derived CDR1 and CDR2 are MNHNS and SASEGT. V shed 0 bases, J shed 3 bases, and the junction held 11 bases outside the gene matches. This CDR3 has 17 amino acids. This CDR3 is CASSEAWGRGDYYEQYF. CDR3 bases: TGTGCCAGCAGTGAAGCTTGGGGGAGGGGCGACTACTACGAGCAGTACTTC.

This chain uses TRBV15 with TRBJ1-1; 9 bases are a match to TRBD1. The CDR3 loop spans 16 amino acids. V gave up 1 base and J gave up 1 base; unmatched junction bases: 4. In germline, CDR1 is LNHNV, CDR2 YYDKDF (reference sequence). As DNA, the CDR3 is TGTGCCACCAGCAGAGCCTGGGGACAGGGGAACACTGAAGCTTTCTTT. Protein sequence: CATSRAWGQGNTEAFF.

The J gene is TRBJ1-5, the V gene TRBV5-1, with TRBD1 matching over 10 bases. V was clipped by 0 bases and J by 5 bases; unmatched bases: 2. CDR3 length: 15 amino acids. Germline V gives CDR1 SGHRS, CDR2 YFSETQ. The CDR3 reads CASSLGDRGDQPQHF. The CDR3 nucleotides read TGCGCCAGCAGCTTGGGGGACAGGGGAGATCAGCCCCAGCATTTT. The complete variable domain, with remaining parts taken from reference TRBV5-1 and TRBJ1-5, reads KAGVTQTPRYLIKTRGQQVTLSCSPISGHRSVSWYQQTPGQGLQFLFEYFSETQRNKGNFPGRFSGRQFSNSRSEMNVSTLELGDSALYLCASSLGDRGDQPQHFGDGTRLSIL.

The chain joins TRBV5-4 to TRBJ2-1; D not certain. The germline gives CDR1 SGHNT, CDR2 YYREEE (reference sequence). Trimming pared 0 bases from V and 5 bases from J, leaving 15 bases between. The CDR3 sequence is 16 residues long. CDR3 residues: CASSLGAKSLNNEQFF. CDR3 in DNA: TGTGCCAGCAGCTTGGGCGCCAAGAGCTTGAACAATGAGCAGTTCTTC.

This clone was seen ten or more times. J is TRBJ1-5 and V is TRBV2; D possibly corresponds to TRBD1 (5 bases). Between the trimmed V and J ends, which lost 7 bases and 0 bases, there was a span of 16 bases. Germline V gives CDR1 SNHLY, CDR2 FYNNEI. The CDR3 consists of 16 residues. The CDR3: CASTSQDYYSNQPQHF. CDR3 nucleotides: TGTGCCAGCACGTCACAGGATTACTATAGCAATCAGCCCCAGCATTTT. The whole variable domain, remainder taken from reference TRBV2 and TRBJ1-5, is EPEVTQTPSHQVTQMGQEVILRCVPISNHLYFYWYRQILGQKVEFLVSFYNNEISEKSEIFDDQFSVERPDGSNFTLKIRSTKLEDSAMYFCASTSQDYYSNQPQHFGDGTRLSIL.

The V call is TRBV6-6, the J call TRBJ1-2; D is perhaps TRBD1 (5 bases). The CDR3 covers 14 residues. V was clipped by 1 base and J by 8 bases, with 14 bases between them. CDR1 MNHNY and CDR2 SVGAGI come from the germline V gene (reference sequence). CDR3: CASSYFGDLGGYTF. The CDR3 DNA reads as TGTGCCAGCAGTTACTTTGGGGACTTAGGCGGCTACACCTTC.

The gene calls are TRBV5-1 and TRBJ2-1; TRBD2 aligns across 10 bases. Germline CDR1 reads SGHRS; CDR2 reads YFSETQ. Trimming removed 2 bases from V and 2 bases from J; junction bases left unmatched: 4. The CDR3 loop spans 16 amino acids. The CDR3 DNA reads as TGCGCCAGCAGCTTCTCCGGGACTAGCGCCTACAATGAGCAGTTCTTC. It is translated as CASSFSGTSAYNEQFF. Full variable domain (missing parts from reference TRBV5-1 and TRBJ2-1): KAGVTQTPRYLIKTRGQQVTLSCSPISGHRSVSWYQQTPGQGLQFLFEYFSETQRNKGNFPGRFSGRQFSNSRSEMNVSTLELGDSALYLCASSFSGTSAYNEQFFGPGTRLTVL.

This sequence joins TRBV19 and TRBJ2-7; 7 bases agree with TRBD1. This CDR3 spans 15 amino acids. The germline V gene encodes CDR1 LNHDA and CDR2 SQIVND (reference sequence). Trimming cost V 6 bases and J 1 base; bases outside gene matches: 9. As DNA, the CDR3 is TGTGCCAGTAGACACTCCCGGGACAGATCCTACGAGCAGTACTTC. As protein: CASRHSRDRSYEQYF.

The chain combines TRBV5-4 with TRBJ1-2; TRBD1 agrees at 8 bases. Unmatched junction bases numbered 11, after V lost 3 bases and J lost 4 bases. The CDR3 is 16 residues long. Per germline, CDR1 SGHNT and CDR2 YYREEE (reference sequence). CDR3 protein: CASSSALTGVGYGYTF. The CDR3 nucleotides read TGTGCCAGCAGCTCGGCCCTGACAGGGGTTGGCTATGGCTACACCTTC.

The J gene is TRBJ2-1, the V gene TRBV11-2; D remains unclear. Germline values: CDR1 SGHAT, CDR2 FQNNGV. V lost 3 bases and J 8 bases, leaving 14 bases between the germline ends. The CDR3 loop spans 14 amino acids. CDR3 DNA sequence: TGTGCCAGCAGCTTTTCGCAGGCGAAGCATGAGCAGTTCTTC. Translation: CASSFSQAKHEQFF.

The gene calls are TRBV25-1 and TRBJ1-6; no clear D. The CDR3 totals 17 residues. Germline V lookup: CDR1 MGHDK, CDR2 SYGVNS. V lost 4 bases and J 10 bases, leaving 23 bases between the germline ends. This CDR3 is CASSVQLRSGWSSPLHF. CDR3 sequence (DNA): TGTGCCAGCAGTGTTCAATTAAGGTCGGGGTGGTCCTCACCCCTCCACTTT.

A single count supports this clone. The chain is built from TRBV6-5 and TRBJ2-1; TRBD2 agrees at 8 bases. The CDR3 is 13 amino acids. The germline V gene encodes CDR1 MNHEY and CDR2 SVGAGI. With 8 bases clipped from V and 8 bases from J, the junction kept 8 bases outside the gene matches. The CDR3 DNA follows: TGTGCCAGCGTTCTAGCGGGTAGCGATGAGCAGTTCTTC. This encodes CASVLAGSDEQFF.

The V and J genes are TRBV3-1 (or the pseudogene TRBV3-2) and TRBJ2-1, with D perhaps matching TRBD2 (6 bases). Germline V gives CDR1 LGHDT, CDR2 YNNKEL (reference sequence). V shed 2 bases and J shed 6 bases, with 11 bases lying between them. CDR3 length: 14 residues. CDR3 sequence (DNA): TGTGCCAGCAGCCAAATAGGAGGGTTCAATGAGCAGTTCTTC. Translating it yields CASSQIGGFNEQFF.

J is TRBJ1-3 and V is TRBV7-9, with D hard to call. The V end was cut by 5 bases, the J end by 2 bases, with 13 bases between. This CDR3 comprises 15 residues. The V gene's germline CDR1 is SEHNR and CDR2 FQNEAQ (reference sequence). The CDR3 reads CASSTNPATGNTIYF. The CDR3 nucleotides read TGTGCCAGCAGCACAAACCCCGCCACTGGAAACACCATATATTTT.

The CDR3 DNA sequence: TGTGCCAGTAGTCCTTCCGGGACAGGGGGCCGTTCACCCCTCCACTTT. It codes for CASSPSGTGGRSPLHF. The chain combines TRBV19 with TRBJ1-6, with 12 positions matching TRBD1. Per the germline V gene, CDR1 is LNHDA and CDR2 is SQIVND (reference sequence). The V segment lost 5 bases and the J segment 9 bases; nucleotides outside the gene matches: 8. This CDR3 comprises 16 residues.

The chain joins TRBV14 to TRBJ2-7; 9 nucleotides match TRBD1. Germline V gene sequence: CDR1 SGHDN, CDR2 FVKESK. With V trimmed by 4 bases and J by 2 bases, 12 bases remained unmatched. The CDR3 consists of 17 residues. The CDR3 region has the DNA TGTGCCAGCAGCCTAAACCTGGACAGGGGTGACCCCTACGAGCAGTACTTC. It translates to CASSLNLDRGDPYEQYF.

This clone was seen a single time. The chain has TRBV20-1 and TRBJ2-1; a weak D match, TRBD2 (6 bases). There are 13 residues in the CDR3. The V end was cut by 5 bases, the J end by 4 bases, with 12 bases between. Per the germline V gene, CDR1 is DFQATT and CDR2 is SNEGSKA (reference sequence). Here the CDR3 reads CSAGEGLYNEQFF. The CDR3 region has the DNA TGCAGTGCTGGTGAGGGACTTTACAATGAGCAGTTCTTC.

This chain connects TRBV24-1 to TRBJ2-1; D perhaps matches TRBD2 (5 bases). CDR3 length: 16 amino acids. Trimming took 0 bases from V and 4 from J, leaving 12 bases between them. CDR1 KGHDR and CDR2 SFDVKD come from the germline V gene. The CDR3 sequence is CATSDLGGPQYNEQFF. DNA of the CDR3: TGTGCCACCAGTGATTTGGGCGGGCCCCAATACAATGAGCAGTTCTTC.

V gene TRBV9 combines with J gene TRBJ1-2; D is unresolved. The CDR3 spans 13 residues. Germline CDR1 reads SGDLS; CDR2 reads YYNGEE. V was clipped by 4 bases and J by 2 bases, with 9 bases between them. The CDR3 DNA follows: TGTGCCAGCAGCCGTGACGGGAACTATGGCTACACCTTC. This encodes CASSRDGNYGYTF.

The J gene is TRBJ1-2, the V gene TRBV10-3; D might be TRBD1 (6 bases). The CDR3 totals 12 residues. From germline, CDR1 is ENHRY and CDR2 SYGVKD. The V end lost 10 bases, the J end lost 1 base, and 10 bases lay between the germline ends. Here the CDR3 reads CASNRDNYGYTF. CDR3 nucleotide sequence: TGTGCCAGCAACAGGGATAACTATGGCTACACCTTC.

V usage is TRBV3-1 (or the pseudogene TRBV3-2) and J usage is TRBJ2-7; 16 positions agree with TRBD2. This CDR3 has 18 residues. After removal of 3 bases from V and 6 bases from J, the junction contained 11 bases not matched to a gene. Germline CDR1 reads LGHDT; CDR2 reads YNNKEL (reference sequence). The CDR3 region is CASSHRGLAGGRGGEQYF. The CDR3 DNA reads TGTGCCAGCAGCCACCGGGGACTAGCGGGAGGGAGAGGGGGCGAGCAGTACTTC.

The gene calls are TRBV11-2 and TRBJ2-7; 11 bases align to TRBD2. Looked up from germline, CDR1 is SGHAT and CDR2 is FQNNGV. The CDR3 sequence is 16 residues long. Trimming cost V 5 bases and J 2 bases; bases outside gene matches: 8. The DNA for the CDR3 is TGTGCCAGCAGCCCAAGGGTAGCGGGGGGGCCCTACGAGCAGTACTTC. This sequence encodes CASSPRVAGGPYEQYF.

The CDR3 spells CASTKGQGAYEQYF. The CDR3 DNA is TGTGCCAGCACAAAGGGACAGGGGGCCTACGAGCAGTACTTC. This chain links TRBV2 with TRBJ2-7; 11 bases line up with TRBD1. The junction had 4 bases not matched to a gene; V was cut back by 7 bases and J by 2 bases. The length of the CDR3 is 14 residues. Germline lookup yields CDR1 SNHLY and CDR2 FYNNEI. Full variable domain (rest looked up from reference TRBV2 and TRBJ2-7): EPEVTQTPSHQVTQMGQEVILRCVPISNHLYFYWYRQILGQKVEFLVSFYNNEISEKSEIFDDQFSVERPDGSNFTLKIRSTKLEDSAMYFCASTKGQGAYEQYFGPGTRLTVT.

The rearrangement uses TRBV4-2 and TRBJ2-1; maybe TRBD2 (5 bases). The CDR3 totals 17 residues. Trimming pared 3 bases from V and 0 bases from J, leaving 15 bases between. Per germline, CDR1 LGHNA and CDR2 YNFKEQ. The CDR3 region is CASSQRTLPTSYNEQFF. The CDR3 nucleotides read TGTGCCAGCAGCCAGAGGACTCTTCCCACCTCCTACAATGAGCAGTTCTTC.

The V call is TRBV4-2, the J call TRBJ1-5, with D tentatively TRBD1 (5 bases). The V end lost 1 base, the J end lost 1 base, and 8 bases lay between the germline ends. CDR1 and CDR2 (germline): LGHNA, YNFKEQ. This CDR3 has 15 amino acids. DNA of the CDR3: TGTGCCAGCAGCCAAGGGGCAGGGAGCAATCAGCCCCAGCATTTT. Its protein product is CASSQGAGSNQPQHF.